This T cell receptor (beta chain) was observed in a study of blood T cell repertoires in COVID-19 (TCRdb year 2020). Study-wide context: Samples covering the acute and convalescent phases of COVID-19 were provided by collaborators in the United States, Italy and Spain. Sample metadata almost always included a de-identified subject ID, COVID-19 status, age in years and sex. Samples came from the ongoing ImmuneRACE study (first 160 participants) plus 1,254 subjects from 6 global collaborators. A freely available public database, intended as a resource for researchers studying the immune response to SARS-CoV-2, is where the repertoires were released. The dataset comprised deeply sampled blood TCRbeta repertoires from subjects exposed to, actively infected with, or recovered from COVID-19. HLA class I and class II types, where available, came from metadata supplied by the sample provider rather than from assay-based typing. The material from the prospective study consisted of cDNA or gDNA derived from T cells, B-cell-depleted T cells, or PBMCs. Overall study results and their limits: The quantity of clinical and demographic metadata differed by source and by participant and was supplied without curation.

The immunoSEQ Assay, a bias-controlled multiplex PCR, was used to amplify TCRbeta CDR3 regions from genomic DNA. As for the authors' bioinformatics: The number of nucleated cells in each sample was estimated from the amplification of reference gene primers within the assay. To quantify the absolute abundance of each unique TCRbeta CDR3 rearrangement, sequence reads were collapsed and filtered. For each sample, productive Simpson clonality was calculated as the square root of Simpson's diversity index over productive rearrangements. TCRdb obtained this table from immuneACCESS and retained in-frame rearrangements with V and J assigned. These tables miss some clones; where compared with another copy, unresolved V genes account for less than half of the shortfall, and the remainder is unexplained. Clone size and V and J calls were adopted from that table, with D and trimming inferred from the DNA. The table for this sample lists some 240,000 clones; about four fifths of them were counted only once. The ten top clones hold around 9.6% of the sample.

Each collaborating institution followed its own protocols to collect whole blood in K2EDTA tubes. For TCRbeta analysis, collaborator samples were shipped as frozen whole blood, as isolated PBMCs, or as DNA extracted from either sample type. A note on this clone: This clone's antigen is unknown. Base-call qualities are not available, and no considerably larger clone is one nucleotide away.

From the germline V gene, CDR1 is MGHDK and CDR2 is SYGVNS. V drops 3 bases and J drops 14 bases, leaving 14 bases in between. Spanning cysteine to phenylalanine, the CDR3 consists of 12 amino acids. Just CDR3 DNA is preserved here, 36 bases in frame from base 1. The sample consisted of peripheral blood. The chain is assembled from TRBV25-1 and TRBJ2-1; D gene: possibly TRBD2, on 6 matching bases. The sequence was collected from a woman of 80 years or more with acute or convalescent COVID-19. The DNA reads as follows: TGTGCCAGCAGTGACTTCGGGACTCCCGAGTTCTTC. Its translation reads: CASSDFGTPEFF.